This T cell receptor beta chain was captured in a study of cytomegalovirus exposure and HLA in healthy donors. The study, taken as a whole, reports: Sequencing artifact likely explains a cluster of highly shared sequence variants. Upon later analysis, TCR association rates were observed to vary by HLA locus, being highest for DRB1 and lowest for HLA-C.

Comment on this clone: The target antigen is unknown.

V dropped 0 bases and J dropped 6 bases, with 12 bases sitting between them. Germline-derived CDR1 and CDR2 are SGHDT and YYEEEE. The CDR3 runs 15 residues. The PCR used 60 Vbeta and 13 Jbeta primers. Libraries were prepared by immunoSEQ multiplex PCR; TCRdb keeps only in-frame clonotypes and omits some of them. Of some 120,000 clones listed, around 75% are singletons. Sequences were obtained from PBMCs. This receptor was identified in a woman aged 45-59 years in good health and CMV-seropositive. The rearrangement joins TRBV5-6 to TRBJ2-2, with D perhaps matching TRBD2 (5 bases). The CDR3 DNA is TGTGCCAGCAGCTTGGGGGTACTAGGCTCCGGGGAGCTGTTTTTT. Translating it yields CASSLGVLGSGELFF.